This TCR beta chain was profiled in a study of graft-versus-host responses after intestinal transplantation. As for the study in general: Multivisceral, liver-intestinal, or isolated intestinal transplants were performed in recipients. For around 3 years after anti-thymocyte globulin induction, all recipients took tacrolimus and steroids.

General study findings and limits: The study associated peak circulating GvH clone levels with early post-transplant HvG declines. GvH clones turned up in recipient marrow; some had shown up first in ileum or blood.

Worth noting for this clone: Its specificity is unknown.

This table comes from immunoSEQ multiplex PCR, and its TCRdb copy is limited to in-frame clones, with some not included. This sample has around 50,000 clones; around 85% occur once, and the top ten carry about 0.43%. Source: unstimulated CD4+ T cells sorted from spleen or lymph node cells, taken before transplant. The receptor was derived from a human donor who was the organ donor for an intestinal transplant.

This CDR3 is CASSSGGRTDTQYF. The DNA of the CDR3 is TGTGCCAGCAGCAGCGGGGGACGGACAGATACGCAGTATTTT. The chain couples TRBV7-2 to TRBJ2-3; 8 bases match TRBD2. Unmatched junction bases numbered 4, after V lost 5 bases and J lost 3 bases. Looked up from germline, CDR1 is SGHTA and CDR2 is FQGNSA. CDR3 length: 14 amino acids.